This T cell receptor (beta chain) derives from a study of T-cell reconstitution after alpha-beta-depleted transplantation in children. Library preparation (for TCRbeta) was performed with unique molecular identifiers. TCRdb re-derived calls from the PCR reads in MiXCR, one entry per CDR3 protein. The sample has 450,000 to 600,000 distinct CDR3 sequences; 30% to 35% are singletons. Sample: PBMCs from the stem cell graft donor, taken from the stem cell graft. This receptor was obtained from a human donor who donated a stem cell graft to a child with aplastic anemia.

Here the CDR3 reads CASSLEVAGGPDTQYF. CDR3 coding DNA: TGCGCCAGCAGCTTGGAAGTAGCGGGAGGGCCCGATACGCAGTATTTT. The V and J genes are TRBV5-1 and TRBJ2-3; 11 bases agree with TRBD2. After removal of 0 bases from V and 6 bases from J, the junction contained 6 bases not matched to a gene. The CDR3 is made up of 16 amino acids. Germline V gene data show CDR1 as SGHRS and CDR2 as YFSETQ.